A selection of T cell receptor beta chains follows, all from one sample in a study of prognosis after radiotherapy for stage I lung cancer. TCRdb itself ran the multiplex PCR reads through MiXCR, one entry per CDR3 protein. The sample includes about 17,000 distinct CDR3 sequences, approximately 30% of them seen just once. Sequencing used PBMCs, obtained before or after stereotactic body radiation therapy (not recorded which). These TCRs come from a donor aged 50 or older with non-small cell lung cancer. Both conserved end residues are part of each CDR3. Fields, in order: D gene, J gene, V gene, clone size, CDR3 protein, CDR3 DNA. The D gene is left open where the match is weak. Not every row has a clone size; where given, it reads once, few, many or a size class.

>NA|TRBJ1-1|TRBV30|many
CAWSVSWRNTEAFF
TGTGCCTGGAGTGTGTCTTGGCGGAACACTGAAGCTTTCTTT
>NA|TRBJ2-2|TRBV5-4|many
CASSPSLPRGGNTGELFF
TGTGCCAGCAGCCCCTCTCTACCTAGAGGGGGGAACACCGGGGAGCTGTTTTTT
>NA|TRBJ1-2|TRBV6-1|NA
CASSEVTVIDGYTF
TGTGCCAGCAGTGAAGTTACAGTGATCGATGGCTACACCTTC
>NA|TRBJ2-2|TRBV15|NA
CATSRVMVGWNTGELFF
TGTGCCACCAGCAGAGTTATGGTCGGCTGGAACACCGGGGAGCTTTTTTTT
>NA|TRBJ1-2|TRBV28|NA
CASSLYGGGYTF
TGTGCAAGCAGTTTATATGGCGGCGGCTACACCTTC
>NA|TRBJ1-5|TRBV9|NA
CDSSSTGTSNQPEHF
TGTGACAGCAGTTCCACAGGGACTAGCAATCAGCCCGAGCATTTT
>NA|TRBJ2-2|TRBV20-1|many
CSARTQRETGELFF
TGCAGTGCTAGGACCCAGAGGGAGACCGGGGAGCTGTTTTTT
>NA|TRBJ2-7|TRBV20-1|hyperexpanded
CSARGLANGFTTYEQYF
TGCAGTGCTAGGGGACTCGCAAATGGATTTACCACCTACGAGCAGTACTTC
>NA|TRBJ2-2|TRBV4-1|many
CASKRQPNTGELFF
TGCGCCAGCAAGCGACAGCCAAACACCGGGGAGCTGTTTTTT
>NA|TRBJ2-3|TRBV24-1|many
CATSGRVDTQYF
TGTGCCACCAGTGGGAGAGTGGATACGCAGTATTTT
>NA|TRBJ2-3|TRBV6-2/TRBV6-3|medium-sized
CASSDSEPRTDTQYF
TGTGCCAGCAGTGACAGCGAGCCGAGGACAGATACGCAGTATTTT
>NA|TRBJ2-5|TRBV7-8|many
CASSQALGAETQYF
TGTGCCAGCAGTCAAGCATTGGGGGCCGAGACCCAGTACTTC
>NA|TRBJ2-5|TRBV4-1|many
CASSSLGGETQYF
TGCGCCAGCAGCTCCCTTGGAGGGGAGACCCAGTACTTC
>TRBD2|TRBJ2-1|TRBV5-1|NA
CASSPDPSGRFNEQFF
TGCGCCAGCAGCCCCGATCCTAGCGGGAGGTTCAATGAGCAGTTCTTC
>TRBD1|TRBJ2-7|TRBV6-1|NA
CASSRDRADPTYGQYF
TGTGCCAGCAGTCGGGACAGGGCGGACCCTACCTACGGGCAGTACTTC